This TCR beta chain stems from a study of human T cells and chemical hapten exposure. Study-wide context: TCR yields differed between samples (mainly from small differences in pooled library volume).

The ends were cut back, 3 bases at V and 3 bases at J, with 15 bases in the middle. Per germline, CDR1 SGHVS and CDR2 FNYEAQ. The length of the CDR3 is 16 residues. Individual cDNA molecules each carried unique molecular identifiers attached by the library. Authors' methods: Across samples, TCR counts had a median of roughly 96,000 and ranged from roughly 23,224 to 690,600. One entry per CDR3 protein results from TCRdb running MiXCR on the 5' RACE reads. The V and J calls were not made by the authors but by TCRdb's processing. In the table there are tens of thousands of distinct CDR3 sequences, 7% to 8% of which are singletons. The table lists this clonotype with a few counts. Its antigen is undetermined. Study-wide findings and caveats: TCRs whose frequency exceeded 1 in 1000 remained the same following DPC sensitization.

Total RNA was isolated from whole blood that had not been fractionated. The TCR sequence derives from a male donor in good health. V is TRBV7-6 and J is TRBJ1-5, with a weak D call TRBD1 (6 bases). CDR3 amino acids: CASSFTEGGHNQPQHF. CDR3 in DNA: TGTGCCAGCAGCTTCACAGAGGGGGGCCACAATCAGCCCCAGCATTTT.